This T cell receptor (beta chain) derives from a study of T cell clonality in common variable immunodeficiency. Study observations and caveats: Fewer deletions and N-nucleotide insertions were reportedly seen in common variable immunodeficiency TCR beta sequences. Shared TCRbeta clones were fewer between CVID subjects than controls. CVID subjects had higher TCRbeta clonality than healthy controls, most marked in about a third.

Equal genomic DNA amounts from CVID and control samples were sequenced. Sequencing used immunoSEQ multiplex PCR; TCRdb keeps in-frame clones, though not all of them. Recorded here are roughly 50,000 clones, none singletons. CDR1 and CDR2 (germline): GTSNPN, SVGIG (reference sequence). CDR3 length equals 11 residues. This clone was seen many times. The antigen remains undetermined. The read gets to within 3 residues of the CDR3 end, and the germline J gene fills in the rest. This sequence joins TRBV30 and TRBJ1-2, with D unresolved. The sequence was collected from a person aged 18 to 70 in good health. The sequenced sample was peripheral blood mononuclear cells. The covered CDR3 bases are TGTGCCTGGAGTGGCTCCCAGGGC. Protein sequence: CAWSGSQG. In full, the CDR3 is CAWSGSQGYTF.